This T cell receptor (beta chain) was recorded in a study of shared clonotypes between healthy human individuals. Whole-study results and caveats: Generation probability values for non-shared clonotypes were lower than those for clonotypes shared by all four donors. When naive CD4 clonotypes were compared across a few donors, around 5% were shared.

Germline values: CDR1 PRHDT, CDR2 FYEKMQ (reference sequence). With 8 bases removed from V and 4 bases from J, the gap between germline ends came to 20 bases. The CDR3 loop spans 15 amino acids. Naive CD8 cells lacked CD45RO, underwent positive selection for CCR7 and left out terminally differentiated effector memory CD45RA+ cells. Adult donors, all healthy and HIV-negative, had no recent acute infections or vaccinations. Per the study methods: ImmunoSEQ yielded junction-only sequences lacking quality scores, so filtering differed. Some clones are missing from TCRdb's copy, which holds only in-frame ones; the method was immunoSEQ multiplex PCR. From that table come the V and J calls and clone size; the DNA was used to work out D and trimming. Among roughly 2.1 million clones listed, 90% to 95% were seen once. Remarks on this clone: Its target is not known.

Material: naive CD8+ T cells from PBMCs. The TCR originated in a man aged 18 to 30 in good health. Some clones in this sample may be carry-over from other donors' samples. V is TRBV13 and J is TRBJ1-1; no definite D call. The chain's CDR3 is CASYQYTRQSTEAFF. The CDR3, as DNA: TGTGCCAGCTATCAGTATACGAGGCAGTCCACTGAAGCTTTCTTT.